The 28 T cell receptor beta chains below all came from one sample that was sequenced in a study of blood T cell repertoires in COVID-19. TCRdb keeps only in-frame clones here, not all; method: immunoSEQ multiplex PCR. Among about 260,000 clones listed, just under 90% were seen once. Sequencing used PBMCs or T cells enriched from blood (not recorded which). The source of these receptors is a woman under 40 with acute COVID-19.

The chain recombines TRBV6-5 with TRBJ2-5, with D possibly being TRBD1 (6 bases). CDR3 length equals 14 residues. Germline V gene data show CDR1 as MNHEY and CDR2 as SVGAGI. Trimming removed 6 bases from V and 3 bases from J, with 14 bases in between. The CDR3 DNA reads TGTGCCAGCAGCGCAACAGGGAGAAAAGAGACCCAGTACTTC. Translated, it gives CASSATGRKETQYF.

The chain combines TRBV19 with TRBJ2-7; 14 bases match TRBD2. Germline V CDR1 and CDR2: LNHDA, SQIVND (reference sequence). This CDR3 is built from 15 residues. J lost 4 bases, V lost 3 bases, and 2 bases had no gene match. DNA of the CDR3: TGTGCCAGTAGTATGGGACTAGCGGGAGTTTACGAGCAGTACTTC. It translates to CASSMGLAGVYEQYF.

As for this clone: One junction end disagrees with the germline gene, perhaps due to a read error. This chain links TRBV5-1 with TRBJ2-6; the D gene is possibly TRBD1 (5 bases). This CDR3 has 15 residues. The germline gives CDR1 SGHRS, CDR2 YFSETQ. The chain's CDR3 is CASSPQGSGANVPTF. CDR3 in DNA: TGCGCCAGCAGCCCGCAGGGCTCTGGGGCCAACGTCCCGACTTTC.

The gene calls are TRBV6-2 or TRBV6-3 and TRBJ1-4; D is unresolved. The germline CDR1 and CDR2 sequences are MNHEY and SVGEGT. CDR3 length: 12 amino acids. V lost 0 bases to trimming and J lost 11 bases, with 7 bases between them. CDR3 sequence reads: CASSYSRIKLFF. CDR3 in DNA: TGTGCCAGCAGTTACTCCAGGATTAAACTGTTTTTT.

V gene TRBV5-1 combines with J gene TRBJ2-4, with a possible D match to TRBD1 (7 bases). V was shortened by 0 bases and J by 8 bases, with 15 bases between the two germline ends. The germline CDR1 and CDR2 sequences are SGHRS and YFSETQ. The CDR3 has 15 residues. The CDR3, as DNA: TGCGCCAGCAGCTTGGTGGAGGGGGCCCCGGACATTCAGTACTTC. This encodes CASSLVEGAPDIQYF.

The CDR3 DNA sequence: TGTGCCAGCAGCCTCCGCACAGGGGTATCCTACAATGAGCAGTTCTTC. Amino acids: CASSLRTGVSYNEQFF. This chain joins TRBV3-1 (or the pseudogene TRBV3-2) and TRBJ2-1; 7 nucleotides line up with TRBD1. Germline CDR1 and CDR2: LGHDT and YNNKEL (reference sequence). The CDR3 has 16 amino acids. J was trimmed by 1 base and V by 4 bases; bases with no gene match: 7.

Details on this clone: One junction end disagrees with the germline gene, perhaps due to a read error. The chain has TRBV5-8 and TRBJ2-5; TRBD2 aligns across 9 bases. The CDR3 contains 12 residues. Germline-derived CDR1 and CDR2 are SGHTS and YDEGEE. CDR3 nucleotide sequence: TGTGCCAGCAGCTTGACTAGCGGGCATATGGACTTC. Its protein product is CASSLTSGHMDF.

The rearrangement links TRBV29-1 to TRBJ2-1; TRBD2 agrees at 8 bases. The germline V gene encodes CDR1 SQVTM and CDR2 ANQGSEA. The CDR3 runs 12 residues. The ends lost 6 bases at V and 10 bases at J; junction bases unmatched: 8. This chain's CDR3 is CSVGAGVGEQFF. The CDR3 DNA is TGCAGCGTCGGAGCGGGAGTAGGGGAGCAGTTCTTC.

V usage is TRBV12-3 or TRBV12-4 and J usage is TRBJ2-3; no clear D. Trimming removed 2 bases from V and 3 bases from J, with 6 bases in between. CDR3 length: 13 residues. The CDR3 nucleotides are TGTGCCAGCAGTTTAACAGAAACAGATACGCAGTATTTT. Translating it yields CASSLTETDTQYF.

This chain joins TRBV7-8 and TRBJ1-1; no clear D. CDR1 is SGHVS and CDR2 is FQNEAQ in the germline V gene. The CDR3 loop spans 13 amino acids. The V gene lost 6 bases and the J gene lost 1 base, with 9 bases spanning the gap. The CDR3 region has the DNA TGTGCCAGCAGACAAAGAGGGAACACTGAAGCTTTCTTT. Amino acid sequence: CASRQRGNTEAFF.

The V call is TRBV10-3, the J call TRBJ2-1, with 11 positions matching TRBD2. The junction had 8 bases not matched to a gene; V was cut back by 2 bases and J by 2 bases. From germline, CDR1 is ENHRY and CDR2 SYGVKD. The CDR3 consists of 18 residues. The CDR3 region is CAISEGTSGSSAYNEQFF. The DNA of the CDR3 is TGTGCCATCAGTGAGGGGACTAGCGGCTCTTCGGCCTACAATGAGCAGTTCTTC.

V gene TRBV3-1 (or the pseudogene TRBV3-2) combines with J gene TRBJ2-1, with 8 bases that match TRBD2. Germline-derived CDR1 and CDR2 are LGHDT and YNNKEL (reference sequence). This CDR3 comprises 17 residues. V was clipped by 4 bases and J by 6 bases; unmatched bases: 14. The CDR3 nucleotides are TGTGCCAGCAGCCCGGATAGGACGGGAGGGCCGGGCAATGAGCAGTTCTTC. Its protein product is CASSPDRTGGPGNEQFF.

This clone was counted a single time. The rearrangement uses TRBV19 and TRBJ1-4; 7 positions match TRBD1. The CDR3 is made up of 15 amino acids. V lost 6 bases and J lost 0; bases outside the gene matches: 4. CDR1 and CDR2 from the germline V gene are LNHDA and SQIVND (reference sequence). The chain's CDR3 is CASRTGAATNEKLFF. For the CDR3, the DNA is TGTGCCAGTAGAACAGGGGCGGCAACTAATGAAAAACTGTTTTTT.

CDR3 DNA: TGTGCCAGCAGTTACTCGTCAGGGGAAGATCAGCCCCAGCATTTT. Its protein is CASSYSSGEDQPQHF. The V call is TRBV6-2 or TRBV6-3, the J call TRBJ1-5; TRBD1 is a possible D gene (6 bases). The germline gives CDR1 MNHEY, CDR2 SVGEGT. This CDR3 spans 15 amino acids. V was clipped by 0 bases and J by 5 bases, with 11 bases between them.

V and J are TRBV9 and TRBJ1-2, with D possibly being TRBD1 (6 bases). The V end lost 0 bases, the J end lost 0 bases, and 12 bases lay between the germline ends. This CDR3 is 16 amino acids long. Germline V gene data show CDR1 as SGDLS and CDR2 as YYNGEE. DNA for the CDR3: TGTGCCAGCAGCGTAGGTTACAGGGTTTCTAACTATGGCTACACCTTC. Protein: CASSVGYRVSNYGYTF.

This clone turned up a few times. The chain employs TRBV6-5 and TRBJ2-1, with D tentatively TRBD2 (5 bases). Germline V gives CDR1 MNHEY, CDR2 SVGAGI. This CDR3 has 13 residues. V was shortened by 7 bases and J by 5 bases, with 12 bases between the two germline ends. The DNA for the CDR3 is TGTGCCAGCACCCCTAGGGAGAACAATGAGCAGTTCTTC. Its translation: CASTPRENNEQFF.

The V call is TRBV6-4, the J call TRBJ1-1, with 8 bases aligning to TRBD1. The CDR3 covers 13 residues. Germline CDR1 reads MRHNA; CDR2 reads SNTAGT. J lost 3 bases, V lost 5 bases, and 2 bases had no gene match. The CDR3 nucleotides read TGTGCCAGCAGTATGGACAGGGACACTGAAGCTTTCTTT. Translated, it gives CASSMDRDTEAFF.

The chain recombines TRBV21-1 with TRBJ2-7; TRBD2 reflects the table's D call only, with no check against the DNA. TRBV21-1 is flagged as a pseudogene. The CDR3 sequence is 13 residues long. The DNA for the CDR3 is TGTGCCAGCAGCGTCCGAGAACGCTACGAGCAGTACTTC. It yields the protein CASSVRERYEQYF.

V usage is TRBV6-5 and J usage is TRBJ2-1; 7 nucleotides agree with TRBD2. The CDR3 consists of 14 residues. Germline V gene data show CDR1 as MNHEY and CDR2 as SVGAGI. V dropped 3 bases and J dropped 2; count of bases not matched to a gene: 1. The CDR3 DNA sequence: TGTGCCAGCAGTTATGGGACTACCTACAATGAGCAGTTCTTC. The encoded protein is CASSYGTTYNEQFF.

The chain employs TRBV5-1 and TRBJ2-1; D might be TRBD1 (6 bases). The V and J ends lost 0 bases and 9 bases respectively, with 16 bases between them. The CDR3 extends over 15 amino acids. Germline V gene lookup returns CDR1 SGHRS and CDR2 YFSETQ. The DNA for the CDR3 is TGCGCCAGCAGCTTGGAGACAGGTGCCCGCTTTGAGCAGTTCTTC. Residues: CASSLETGARFEQFF.

This chain joins TRBV11-2 and TRBJ2-7; the match to TRBD2 covers 14 bases. The CDR3 is made up of 15 amino acids. Germline-derived CDR1 and CDR2 are SGHAT and FQNNGV. With 4 bases clipped from V and 7 bases from J, the junction kept 6 bases outside the gene matches. CDR3 residues: CASSSGLAGVGEQYF. CDR3 in DNA: TGTGCCAGCAGCTCGGGACTAGCGGGAGTCGGAGAGCAGTACTTC.

The J gene is TRBJ2-2, the V gene TRBV15; D is ambiguous. Germline V lookup: CDR1 LNHNV, CDR2 YYDKDF (reference sequence). CDR3 length equals 13 residues. V lost 3 bases to trimming and J lost 5 bases, with 7 bases between them. The CDR3 coding sequence is TGTGCCACCAGCAGTGCACAAACCGGGGAGCTGTTTTTT. This gives the protein CATSSAQTGELFF.

J is TRBJ2-7 and V is TRBV6-2 or TRBV6-3, with 10 bases that match TRBD2. The germline gives CDR1 MNHEY, CDR2 SVGEGT. V dropped 0 bases and J dropped 6; count of bases not matched to a gene: 8. CDR3 length: 16 amino acids. Written as DNA, the CDR3 is TGTGCCAGCAGTTACTCGAGGTCTAGCGGGGGTTCCGAGCAGTACTTC. Protein: CASSYSRSSGGSEQYF.

The chain is built from TRBV7-9 and TRBJ1-4; no clear D gene. Germline loops: CDR1 SEHNR, CDR2 FQNEAQ (reference sequence). The V gene lost 4 bases and the J gene lost 6 bases, with 6 bases spanning the gap. The CDR3 runs 12 residues. The CDR3 DNA reads TGTGCCAGCAGCTCCTCTCATGAAAAACTGTTTTTT. It specifies CASSSSHEKLFF.

V and J are TRBV27 and TRBJ2-5, with TRBD2 matching 8 bases. Trimming cost V 0 bases and J 4 bases; bases outside gene matches: 13. This CDR3 contains 18 residues. Germline-derived CDR1 and CDR2 are MNHEY and SMNVEV (reference sequence). This CDR3 is CASSLSFAGGSQGETQYF. The CDR3 DNA reads TGTGCCAGCAGTTTATCGTTCGCGGGAGGATCACAGGGAGAGACCCAGTACTTC.

V is TRBV4-1 and J is TRBJ1-2; tentatively, D is TRBD1 (6 bases). The CDR3 extends over 13 amino acids. CDR1 and CDR2 (germline): MGHRA, YSYEKL. The V end was cut by 4 bases, the J end by 8 bases, with 14 bases between. For the CDR3, the DNA is TGCGCCAGCAGCCTTGAGACAGGTATGGGCTACACCTTC. Its protein product is CASSLETGMGYTF.

V gene TRBV7-6 combines with J gene TRBJ1-5, with unresolved D. CDR1 is SGHVS and CDR2 is FNYEAQ in the germline V gene. The V gene lost 0 bases and the J gene lost 3 bases, with 3 bases spanning the gap. This CDR3 is 13 amino acids long. The CDR3 loop is CASSLAYNQPQHF. In nucleotides, the CDR3 is TGTGCCAGCAGCTTAGCGTACAATCAGCCCCAGCATTTT.

The V and J genes are TRBV5-1 and TRBJ2-5; tentative D call: TRBD1 (9 bases). The CDR3 is made up of 16 amino acids. The germline gives CDR1 SGHRS, CDR2 YFSETQ. V dropped 6 bases and J dropped 2 bases, with 20 bases sitting between them. As DNA, the CDR3 is TGCGCCAGCATCCCCACAGGGGGCGGGAGGCAAGAGACCCAGTACTTC. It translates to CASIPTGGGRQETQYF.